One and the same sample provided the 23 T cell receptor beta chains below, sequenced in a study of blood T cells in healthy people across ages. Primers used in a second PCR of roughly 7 to 11 cycles were a sample-barcoded 5' primer and a J-beta primer mix. TCRdb recomputed calls from the 5' RACE reads with MiXCR, one row per CDR3 protein. The table has some 760,000 distinct CDR3 sequences, roughly 25% seen once; the top ten hold under 4%. Separately, the same data were catalogued under a study of T cells of mothers and their children.

The sequenced sample consisted of blood. Receptors were obtained from a boy aged 5-17 years in good health.

A few counts support this clonotype. The rearrangement joins TRBV13 to TRBJ1-2; 10 nucleotides align to TRBD1. CDR1 is PRHDT and CDR2 is FYEKMQ in the germline V gene (reference sequence). The ends lost 5 bases at V and 6 bases at J; junction bases unmatched: 15. The CDR3 runs to 17 residues. CDR3 amino acids: CASSGAVYGTGDNGYTF. CDR3 bases: TGTGCCAGCAGCGGGGCGGTTTACGGGACAGGGGATAATGGCTACACCTTC.

The chain links TRBV21-1 to TRBJ2-1; the table's D call of TRBD2 was not tested on the DNA. TRBV21-1 is a listed pseudogene. The CDR3 has 16 amino acids. For the CDR3, the DNA is TGTGCCAGCAGCAAAGGGAGGGGCAACCCCCGAAATGAGCAGTTCTTC. Its protein product is CASSKGRGNPRNEQFF.

This clonotype showed up just a few times. V gene TRBV9 combines with J gene TRBJ2-5; 11 positions match TRBD2. The assigned J gene may be wrong: the sequence end matches TRBJ2-1 better. The length of the CDR3 is 16 residues. In germline, CDR1 is SGDLS, CDR2 YYNGEE. This chain's CDR3 is CASSVEGTSGSDEQFF. Written as DNA, the CDR3 is TGTGCCAGCAGCGTAGAGGGTACTAGCGGGAGCGATGAGCAGTTCTTC.

The chain uses TRBV21-1 and TRBJ1-1. TRBV21-1 is assigned pseudogene status. This CDR3 region has 15 residues. This chain's CDR3 is CASRGRADMNTEAFF. The CDR3 DNA follows: TGTGCCAGCAGGGGTAGGGCAGATATGAACACTGAAGCTTTCTTT.

This clonotype turned up a few times. The chain joins TRBV4-2 to TRBJ2-1, with D tentatively TRBD2 (5 bases). The CDR3 is 12 amino acids. Trimming took 8 bases from V and 9 from J, leaving 14 bases between them. Germline CDR1 reads LGHNA; CDR2 reads YNFKEQ. The CDR3 DNA follows: TGTGCCAGCGTCGAGGGCTCCGGTGAGCAGTTCTTC. Its translation: CASVEGSGEQFF.

The genes are TRBV29-1 and TRBJ2-7, with D tentatively TRBD2 (5 bases). Germline CDR1 and CDR2: SQVTM and ANQGSEA. V lost 2 bases to trimming and J lost 1 base, with 12 bases between them. The CDR3 extends over 14 amino acids. The CDR3 DNA reads as TGCAGCGTTGAACCGGAGGTGGGGTCCTACGAGCAGTACTTC. This gives the protein CSVEPEVGSYEQYF.

DNA of the CDR3: TGTGCCAGCGGAGGGGGGACAGGGAGCACAAATGAGCAGTTCTTC. It codes for CASGGGTGSTNEQFF. The chain carries TRBV7-2 and TRBJ2-5; TRBD1 agrees at 9 bases. The end of the DNA is better explained by TRBJ2-1, so the J call may be wrong. From germline, CDR1 is SGHTA and CDR2 FQGNSA. The CDR3 covers 15 residues.

This clonotype was observed a few times. The rearrangement uses TRBV10-3 and TRBJ1-3; 9 nucleotides match TRBD1. V trimming: 8 bases; J trimming: 0 bases; junction bases outside the gene matches: 11. Germline-derived CDR1 and CDR2 are ENHRY and SYGVKD. The CDR3 sequence is 17 residues long. CDR3 residues: CAISPGQGKYSGNTIYF. CDR3 nucleotide sequence: TGTGCCATCTCCCCCGGACAGGGGAAATACTCTGGAAACACCATATATTTT.

Details on this clonotype: Mismatch with germline at one junction end may stem from a read error. This chain joins TRBV10-3 and TRBJ2-5; maybe TRBD1 (7 bases). This CDR3 is 13 amino acids long. The germline CDR1 and CDR2 sequences are ENHRY and SYGVKD. Here the CDR3 DNA reads TGTGTCATCAGCCCAGCAGGGGGGGAGACCCAGTACTTC. It encodes CVISPAGGETQYF.

V and J are TRBV29-1 and TRBJ2-5; D gene unclear. Matching the DNA end better, TRBJ2-7 makes the J call doubtful. The CDR3 is 14 residues long. Germline values: CDR1 SQVTM, CDR2 ANQGSEA. The CDR3 DNA follows: TGCAGCGTCCTCCCACGAGGACCAACCTACGAGCAGTACTTC. Translation gives CSVLPRGPTYEQYF.

Many counts were recorded for this clonotype. The rearrangement links TRBV12-3 or TRBV12-4 to TRBJ2-3; the D gene is possibly TRBD2 (6 bases). V dropped 3 bases and J dropped 0 bases, with 7 bases sitting between them. This CDR3 contains 14 residues. CDR3 loop: CASSLRDSTDTQYF. CDR3 in DNA: TGTGCCAGCAGTTTGCGGGACAGCACAGATACGCAGTATTTT.

The chain has TRBV20-1 and TRBJ2-3; the match to TRBD1 covers 8 bases. Germline CDR1 is DFQATT and CDR2 is SNEGSKA (reference sequence). The CDR3 has 16 residues. Trimming cost V 2 bases and J 2 bases; bases outside gene matches: 9. The CDR3 sequence is CSARPRDRPVTDTQYF. CDR3 nucleotides: TGCAGTGCTAGACCGCGGGACAGGCCCGTCACAGATACGCAGTATTTT.

The rearrangement uses TRBV11-1 and TRBJ2-1; 7 positions agree with TRBD2. V shed 2 bases and J 0 bases; nucleotides not matched to a gene: 4. The CDR3 length is 16 residues. Germline CDR1 and CDR2: SGHAT and FQDESV (reference sequence). CDR3 in amino acids: CASSLSTGGSYNEQFF. As DNA, the CDR3 is TGTGCCAGCAGCTTAAGTACGGGGGGCTCCTACAATGAGCAGTTCTTC.

The chain uses TRBV12-3 or TRBV12-4 and TRBJ1-2; D possibly corresponds to TRBD1 (6 bases). V was shortened by 8 bases and J by 1 base, with 11 bases between the two germline ends. The CDR3 is 13 residues long. The CDR3 DNA reads TGTGCCAGCGGACAGATACTTAACTATGGCTACACCTTC. Amino acid sequence: CASGQILNYGYTF.

This sequence joins TRBV9 and TRBJ2-2, with 7 bases matching TRBD1. The germline gives CDR1 SGDLS, CDR2 YYNGEE. The ends lost 4 bases at V and 5 bases at J; junction bases unmatched: 8. The CDR3 is 15 residues long. DNA of the CDR3: TGTGCCAGCAGCCAGGACAGGAGATCGACCGGGGAGCTGTTTTTT. Amino acid sequence: CASSQDRRSTGELFF. Together with reference TRBV9 and TRBJ2-2, the CDR3 gives the full variable domain: DSGVTQTPKHLITATGQRVTLRCSPRSGDLSVYWYQQSLDQGLQFLIQYYNGEERAKGNILERFSAQQFPDLHSELNLSSLELGDSALYFCASSQDRRSTGELFFGEGSRLTVL.

This clonotype was seen a handful of times. This sequence joins TRBV28 and TRBJ2-5; 7 bases match TRBD2. Trimming removed 8 bases from V and 1 base from J; junction bases left unmatched: 4. Germline V CDR1 and CDR2: MDHEN, SYDVKM. The length of the CDR3 is 13 residues. CDR3: CASVGGGQETQYF. The CDR3 DNA sequence: TGTGCCAGCGTGGGCGGGGGCCAAGAGACCCAGTACTTC. The entire variable domain, with the rest obtained from reference TRBV28 and TRBJ2-5, is as follows: DVKVTQSSRYLVKRTGEKVFLECVQDMDHENMFWYRQDPGLGLRLIYFSYDVKMKEKGDIPEGYSVSREKKERFSLILESASTNQTSMYLCASVGGGQETQYFGPGTRLLVL.

This CDR3 is CASSSGTADGYTF. CDR3 sequence (DNA): TGTGCCAGCAGTTCCGGGACAGCTGATGGCTACACCTTC. The chain recombines TRBV6-6 with TRBJ1-2; 7 nucleotides align to TRBD1. This CDR3 is 13 amino acids long. J gave up 6 bases and V 4 bases, and 5 bases lay outside the gene matches. Germline loops: CDR1 MNHNY, CDR2 SVGAGI (reference sequence).

This clonotype was detected a few times. The V and J genes are TRBV28 and TRBJ2-4; 11 bases fit TRBD1. The CDR3 covers 15 residues. From germline, CDR1 is MDHEN and CDR2 SYDVKM. V lost 4 bases, J lost 9 bases, and 8 bases stayed unmatched. The CDR3 region has the DNA TGTGCCAGCAGTTCCCACGGGACAGGGGGGACCATTCAGTACTTC. It is translated as CASSSHGTGGTIQYF.

V and J are TRBV12-3 or TRBV12-4 and TRBJ2-3, with TRBD1 matching 7 bases. V trimming: 6 bases; J trimming: 2 bases; junction bases outside the gene matches: 8. CDR3 length: 15 amino acids. The CDR3 protein is CASRRQGLDTDTQYF. The CDR3 DNA is TGTGCCAGCAGGCGACAGGGCCTTGACACAGATACGCAGTATTTT.

The chain combines TRBV6-5 with TRBJ2-2, with TRBD1 as a possible D gene (6 bases). Germline CDR1 MNHEY, CDR2 SVGAGI. This CDR3 is 13 amino acids long. V dropped 10 bases and J dropped 4 bases, with 13 bases sitting between them. In nucleotides, the CDR3 is TGTGCCACCCAGAGGGGGATCACCGGGGAGCTGTTTTTT. It yields the protein CATQRGITGELFF.

The chain employs TRBV12-3 or TRBV12-4 and TRBJ2-7; D perhaps matches TRBD2 (5 bases). This CDR3 comprises 15 residues. Trimming removed 5 bases from V and 2 bases from J, with 16 bases in between. The CDR3 region is CASSNNKDLTYEQYF. Here the CDR3 DNA reads TGTGCCAGCAGTAATAATAAGGACTTGACCTACGAGCAGTACTTC.

This clonotype was observed a few times. The V and J genes are TRBV12-3 or TRBV12-4 and TRBJ1-4; D gene ambiguous. The CDR3 totals 11 residues. V gave up 1 base and J gave up 14 bases, with 8 bases separating them. The CDR3 DNA follows: TGTGCCAGCAGTTTAGACAAGACCCTGTTTTTT. Protein: CASSLDKTLFF.

CDR3 DNA: TGTGCCACCAGGACAGGGGATCCCTACGAGCAGTACTTC. It encodes CATRTGDPYEQYF. The V call is TRBV2, the J call TRBJ2-7; 9 bases map to TRBD1. CDR1 is SNHLY, CDR2 FYNNEI, per germline. The CDR3 is 13 amino acids. V was pared by 10 bases and J by 2 bases, with 6 bases of the junction left unmatched.